This TCR beta chain was captured by sequencing in a study of blood T cell repertoires in COVID-19. Using immunoSEQ multiplex PCR, the repertoire was profiled, and TCRdb retains in-frame clones only, with some absent. The table has around 110,000 clones, roughly nine tenths seen once; the top ten hold 1.8%. There are 15 residues in the CDR3. V shed 4 bases, J shed 5 bases, and the junction held 5 bases outside the gene matches. Germline assignment: CDR1 MNHEY and CDR2 SVGEGT. The specimen was peripheral blood. This clonotype originated in a human donor with active COVID-19. The donor label of this sample is uncertain. The chain is built from TRBV6-2 or TRBV6-3 and TRBJ2-1; 10 bases are a match to TRBD2. The CDR3 region has the DNA TGTGCCAGCAGTTGGTTTAGCGGGGGGAACAATGAGCAGTTCTTC. This encodes CASSWFSGGNNEQFF.